This TCR beta chain was recorded in a study of shared clonotypes between healthy human individuals. CDR3 length equals 16 residues. The V gene lost 1 base and the J gene lost 2 bases, with 15 bases spanning the gap. In germline, CDR1 is MGHRA, CDR2 YSYEKL. Some clones are missing from TCRdb's copy, which holds only in-frame ones; the method was immunoSEQ multiplex PCR. This repertoire shows about 2.4 million clones, roughly 93% found once; its top ten account for about 0.38%. The sample was naive CD4+ T cells from PBMCs. Subset meaning: CD45RA+ positively selected. The sequence came from a young man in good health. Some clones in this sample may be carry-over from other donors' samples. The chain is built from TRBV4-1 and TRBJ2-7; tentatively, D is TRBD1 (6 bases). The CDR3 is CASSQGFDRPPYEQYF. The CDR3 DNA is TGCGCCAGCAGCCAAGGGTTCGACAGGCCACCCTACGAGCAGTACTTC.